The present entry profiles one TCR beta chain with its context. The ends lost 5 bases at V and 1 base at J; junction bases unmatched: 10. Germline V lookup: CDR1 MNHEY, CDR2 SVGEGT. The CDR3 has 17 residues. This record belongs to a study of CD8 T cells in ankylosing spondylitis. Each CDR3 protein gets one entry after TCRdb re-called the 5' RACE reads with MiXCR. This table holds about 140,000 distinct CDR3 sequences, about 6.7% found once. The sequence was collected from a female donor with ankylosing spondylitis or in good health (not recorded which). The gene calls are TRBV6-2 or TRBV6-3 and TRBJ2-7, with 11 nucleotides matching TRBD1. The sample comprised blood, either unsorted or a sorted T cell fraction (not recorded which). This CDR3 is CASSPPRWDRGSYEQYF. Here the CDR3 DNA reads TGTGCCAGCAGTCCCCCCCGCTGGGACAGGGGGTCCTACGAGCAGTACTTC.